This T cell receptor beta chain comes out of a study of blood T cell repertoires in COVID-19. This CDR3 contains 15 residues. With V trimmed by 5 bases and J by 6 bases, 7 bases remained unmatched. Looked up from germline, CDR1 is SGHTA and CDR2 is FQGNSA. Per the authors' pipeline: It was from reference gene primer amplification that nucleated cell counts were estimated. This table comes from immunoSEQ multiplex PCR, and its TCRdb copy is limited to in-frame clones, with some not included. The DNA was the basis for D and trimming; V, J and clone size are from that table. The table lists around 130,000 clones, 88% of them singletons, with approximately 2.5% in the top ten. Enrolled during active infection, Seattle patients were then followed longitudinally.

V and J are TRBV7-2 and TRBJ2-1; 10 bases match TRBD2. The sequence was collected from a human donor with COVID-19, enrolled during active disease. The donor label of this sample is uncertain. Material: peripheral blood. The CDR3, as DNA: TGTGCCAGCAGCCCGCTAGCGGGGGAGAGCAATGAGCAGTTCTTC. Protein product: CASSPLAGESNEQFF.